The T cell receptor (beta chain) under discussion was sequenced for a study of CD4 and CD8 cells across lung adenocarcinoma regions. Donors had localized lung adenocarcinoma, a non-small cell lung cancer. TCRdb passed the PCR reads through MiXCR, listing each CDR3 protein once. The repertoire holds about 5,300 distinct CDR3 sequences, around 62% seen once, with about 25% in the top ten. CDR1 is MNHNS, CDR2 SASEGT, per germline. This CDR3 comprises 19 residues. Trimming took 4 bases from V and 3 from J, leaving 27 bases between them. Sequenced sample: CD4+ T cells from the center of a lung tumor. This chain connects TRBV6-1 to TRBJ2-5, with a tentative D call TRBD1 (7 bases). The receptor comes from a female donor with lung adenocarcinoma. The CD4 and CD8 labels of this study may be unreliable. The CDR3 bases are TGTGCCAGCAGTGTGTTTGGACTCCTTGATGCGGGGACAGAAGAGACCCAGTACTTC. It yields the protein CASSVFGLLDAGTEETQYF.